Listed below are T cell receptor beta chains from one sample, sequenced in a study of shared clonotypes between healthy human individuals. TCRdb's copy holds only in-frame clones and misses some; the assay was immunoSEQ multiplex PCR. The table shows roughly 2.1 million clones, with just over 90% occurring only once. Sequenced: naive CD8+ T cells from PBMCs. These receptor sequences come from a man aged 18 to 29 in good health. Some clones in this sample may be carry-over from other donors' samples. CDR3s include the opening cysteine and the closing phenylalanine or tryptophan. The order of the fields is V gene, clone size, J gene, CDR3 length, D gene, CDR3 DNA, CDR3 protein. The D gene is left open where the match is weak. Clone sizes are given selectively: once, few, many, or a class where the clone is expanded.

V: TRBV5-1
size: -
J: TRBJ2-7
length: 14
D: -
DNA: TGCGCCAGCAGCGCCCGTGGCTCTGCCTACGAGCAGTACTTC
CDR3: CASSARGSAYEQYF

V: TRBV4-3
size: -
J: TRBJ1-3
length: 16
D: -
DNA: TGCGCCAGCAGCCAAGATCCGAGGGGCTCTGGAAACACCATATATTTT
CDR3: CASSQDPRGSGNTIYF

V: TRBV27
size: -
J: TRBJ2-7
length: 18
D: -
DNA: TGTGCCAGCAGTTTATACGGCTCACGGACTAAATACTCCTACGAGCAGTACTTC
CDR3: CASSLYGSRTKYSYEQYF

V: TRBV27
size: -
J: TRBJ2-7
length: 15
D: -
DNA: TGTGCCAGCAGTTACGATGGGCTTTTAGGCTACGAGCAGTACTTC
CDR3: CASSYDGLLGYEQYF

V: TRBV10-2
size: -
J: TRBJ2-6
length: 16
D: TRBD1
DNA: TGCGCCAGCAGTGAGCAGGGGGTTTCTGGGGCCAACGTCCTGACTTTC
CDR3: CASSEQGVSGANVLTF

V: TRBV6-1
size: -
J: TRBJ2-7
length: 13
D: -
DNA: TGTGCCAGCAGTGAGTACTTTGCCTACGAGCAGTACTTC
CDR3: CASSEYFAYEQYF

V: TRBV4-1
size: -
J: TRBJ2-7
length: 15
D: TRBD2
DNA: TGCGCCAGCAGCCACAGACTAGCGGGCGCCTACGAGCAGTACTTC
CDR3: CASSHRLAGAYEQYF

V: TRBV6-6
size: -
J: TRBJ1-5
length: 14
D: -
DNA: TGTGCCAGCAGTTGGACTATGAGCAATCAGCCCCAGCATTTT
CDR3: CASSWTMSNQPQHF

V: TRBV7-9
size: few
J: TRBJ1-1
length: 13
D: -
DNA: TGTGCCAGCAGCTTAATCACAAGGTTAGGAGCTTTCTTT
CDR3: CASSLITRLGAFF

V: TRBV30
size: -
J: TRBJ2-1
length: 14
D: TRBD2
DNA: TGTGCCTGGAGTGTGCTGGGGGGGCGGGAGGCCCAGTTCTTC
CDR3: CAWSVLGGREAQFF

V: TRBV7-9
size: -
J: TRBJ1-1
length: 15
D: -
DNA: TGTGCCAGCAGCTTACCCCAAGGGCTGTTAGCTGAAGCTTTCTTT
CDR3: CASSLPQGLLAEAFF

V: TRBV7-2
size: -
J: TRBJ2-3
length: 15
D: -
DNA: TGTGCCAGCAGCCCCTCCCCCGGGGGTTTTGGTGCGCAGTATTTT
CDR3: CASSPSPGGFGAQYF

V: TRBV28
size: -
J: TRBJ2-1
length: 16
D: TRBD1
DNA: TGTGCCAGCAGTCTACAGGGGGTTCAACTCAACAATGAGCAGTTCTTC
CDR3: CASSLQGVQLNNEQFF

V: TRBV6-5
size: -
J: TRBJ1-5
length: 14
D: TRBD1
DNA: TGTGCCAGCAGACAAGGGGGCGGCAATCAGCCCCAGCATTTT
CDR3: CASRQGGGNQPQHF

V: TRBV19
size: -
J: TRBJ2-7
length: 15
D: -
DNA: TGTGCCAGTAGTTACAGAGGACTGATTTCCTACGAGCAGTACTTC
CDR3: CASSYRGLISYEQYF

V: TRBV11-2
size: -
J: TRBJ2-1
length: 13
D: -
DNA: TGTGCCAGCAGATATAGAGGGAGCATTGAGCAGTTCTTC
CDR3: CASRYRGSIEQFF

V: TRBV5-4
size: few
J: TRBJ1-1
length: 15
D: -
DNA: TGTGCCAGCAGCTTCACAGGTGCAATGAACACTGAAGCTTTCTTT
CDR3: CASSFTGAMNTEAFF

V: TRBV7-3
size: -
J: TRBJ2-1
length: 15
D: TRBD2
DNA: TGTGCCAGCAGTTTAAGGACTAGCGGGGACAATGAGCAGTTCTTC
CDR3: CASSLRTSGDNEQFF

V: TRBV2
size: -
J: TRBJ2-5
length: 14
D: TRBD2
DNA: TGTGCCAGCCGGGGCCGGGAGGGACAAGAGACCCAGTACTTC
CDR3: CASRGREGQETQYF

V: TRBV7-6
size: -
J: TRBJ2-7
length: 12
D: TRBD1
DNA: TGTGCCACCTCCGGGACAGGGGACGAGCAGTACTTC
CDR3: CATSGTGDEQYF

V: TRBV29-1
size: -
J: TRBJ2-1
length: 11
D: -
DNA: TGCAGCGTTGATTGGGCCAATGAGCAGTTCTTC
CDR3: CSVDWANEQFF

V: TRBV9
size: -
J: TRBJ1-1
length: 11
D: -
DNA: TGTGCCAGCAGCCTCGGCGATGAAGCTTTCTTT
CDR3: CASSLGDEAFF

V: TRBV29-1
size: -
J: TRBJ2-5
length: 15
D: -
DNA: TGCAGTATTGAATATTGGGGCAGAGAACAAGAGACCCAGTACTTC
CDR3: CSIEYWGREQETQYF

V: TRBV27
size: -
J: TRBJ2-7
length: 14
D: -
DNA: TGTGCCAGCAGCCAATCCCATAGCTCCTACGAGCAGTACTTC
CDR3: CASSQSHSSYEQYF

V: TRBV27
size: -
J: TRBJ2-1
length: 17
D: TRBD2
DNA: TGTGCCAGCAGTCCATCCCCGGGACTAGCGGGACAGCAAGAGCAGTTCTTC
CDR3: CASSPSPGLAGQQEQFF

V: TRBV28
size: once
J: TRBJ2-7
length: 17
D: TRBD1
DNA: TGTGCCAGCAGTTTTGTGGGACAGTTAAACGCGGGCTACGAGCAGTACTTC
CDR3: CASSFVGQLNAGYEQYF

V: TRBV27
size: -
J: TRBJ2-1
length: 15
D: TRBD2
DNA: TGTGCCAGCAGGCGGGGACTAGCCGATCACAATGAGCAGTTCTTC
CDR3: CASRRGLADHNEQFF

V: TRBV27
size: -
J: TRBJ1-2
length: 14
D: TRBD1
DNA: TGTGCCAGCAGTTCCGGACAGGGGGCGGATGGCTACACCTTC
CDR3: CASSSGQGADGYTF

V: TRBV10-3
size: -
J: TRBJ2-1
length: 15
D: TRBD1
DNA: TGTGCCATCAGTGACACAGGGGGCCCCTACAATGAGCAGTTCTTC
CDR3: CAISDTGGPYNEQFF

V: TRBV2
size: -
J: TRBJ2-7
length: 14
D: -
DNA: TGTGCCAGCAGTGAGGTAGACAGGCCCCACGAGCAGTACTTC
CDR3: CASSEVDRPHEQYF

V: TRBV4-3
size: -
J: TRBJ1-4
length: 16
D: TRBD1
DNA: TGCGCCAGCAGCCAGGGGACAGGAGAGATGAATGAAAAACTGTTTTTT
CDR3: CASSQGTGEMNEKLFF

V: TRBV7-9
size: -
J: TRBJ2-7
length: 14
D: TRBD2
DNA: TGTGCCAGCACCGTAGCGGGGCCTGGCGCCGAGCAGTACTTC
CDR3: CASTVAGPGAEQYF

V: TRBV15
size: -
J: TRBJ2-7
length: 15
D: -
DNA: TGTGCCACCAGCAGAGCAGGACACCCTTATGTGGAGCAGTACTTC
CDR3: CATSRAGHPYVEQYF

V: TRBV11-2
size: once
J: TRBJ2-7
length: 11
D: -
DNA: TGTGCCAGCAGCTTTGCGCCCGAGCAGTACTTC
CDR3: CASSFAPEQYF

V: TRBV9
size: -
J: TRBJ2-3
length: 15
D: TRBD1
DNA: TGTGCCAGCAGCGTAGAGGGGGCAAGCACAGATACGCAGTATTTT
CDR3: CASSVEGASTDTQYF

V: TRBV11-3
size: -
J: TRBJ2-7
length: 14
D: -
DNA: TGTGCCAGCAGCTTACTTCAGGACTCCTACGAGCAGTACTTC
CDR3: CASSLLQDSYEQYF

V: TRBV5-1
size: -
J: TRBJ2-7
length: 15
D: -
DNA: TGCGCCAGCAGCTTGGGGCCGGGGGGCGGCTACGAGCAGTACTTC
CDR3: CASSLGPGGGYEQYF

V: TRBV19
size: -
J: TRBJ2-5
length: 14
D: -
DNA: TGTGCCAGTAAAACTAACGCGTGGGGAGAGACCCAGTACTTC
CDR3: CASKTNAWGETQYF

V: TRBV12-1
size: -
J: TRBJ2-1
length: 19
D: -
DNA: TGTGCCAGCAGCTATGTACAGAACCCGGGACTAGCGGGTCACAATGAGCAGTTCTTC
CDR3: CASSYVQNPGLAGHNEQFF

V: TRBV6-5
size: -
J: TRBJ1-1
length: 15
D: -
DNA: TGTGCCAGCAGTCCCTTTAGGGGGTCTGCCACTGAAGCTTTCTTT
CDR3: CASSPFRGSATEAFF

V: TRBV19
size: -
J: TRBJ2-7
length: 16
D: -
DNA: TGTGCCAGTAGTATCACAACAGGGTTCCTGGCCTACGAGCAGTACTTC
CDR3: CASSITTGFLAYEQYF

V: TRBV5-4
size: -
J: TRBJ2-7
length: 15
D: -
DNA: TGTGCCAGCAGCTTGGAAGTAGGGCCCTCCTACGAGCAGTACTTC
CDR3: CASSLEVGPSYEQYF

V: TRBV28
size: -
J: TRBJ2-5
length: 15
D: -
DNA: TGTGCCAGCAGCCTCGGTCGCGGCAGTCAAGAGACCCAGTACTTC
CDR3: CASSLGRGSQETQYF

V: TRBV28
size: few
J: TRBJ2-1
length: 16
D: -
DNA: TGTGCCAGCAGTCTCCTCGACAGTGCTCCGGGGGATGAGCAGTTCTTC
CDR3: CASSLLDSAPGDEQFF

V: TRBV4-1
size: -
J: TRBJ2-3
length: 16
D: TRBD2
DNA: TGCGCCAGCAGCGATGGACTAGCGGACTACACAGATACGCAGTATTTT
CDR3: CASSDGLADYTDTQYF

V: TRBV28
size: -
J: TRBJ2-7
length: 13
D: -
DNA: TGTGCCAGCAGTTTACAGGCTACCTACGAGCAGTACTTC
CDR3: CASSLQATYEQYF